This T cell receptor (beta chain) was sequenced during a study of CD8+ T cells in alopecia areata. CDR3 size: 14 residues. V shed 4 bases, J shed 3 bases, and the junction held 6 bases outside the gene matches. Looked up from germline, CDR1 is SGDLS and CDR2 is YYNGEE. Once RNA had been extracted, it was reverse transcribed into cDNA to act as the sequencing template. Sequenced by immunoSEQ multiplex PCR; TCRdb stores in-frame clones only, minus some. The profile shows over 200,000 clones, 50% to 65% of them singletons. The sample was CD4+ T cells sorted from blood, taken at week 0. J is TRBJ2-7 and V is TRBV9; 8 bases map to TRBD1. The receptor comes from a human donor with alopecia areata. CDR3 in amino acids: CASSKGGQDYEQYF. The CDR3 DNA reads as TGTGCCAGCAGCAAGGGGGGACAGGACTACGAGCAGTACTTC.